Shown below are 6 T cell receptor beta chains from a single sample sequenced in a study of blood T cells in healthy people across ages. For the second PCR, which ran for roughly 7 to 11 cycles, a sample-barcoded 5' primer and a J-beta primer mix were used. TCRdb ran MiXCR on the 5' RACE reads and lists one entry per CDR3 protein. Among about 1.6 million distinct CDR3 sequences listed, 34% were seen once. The sequenced material came from blood. The receptor source for this set is a woman aged 25 to 45 in good health.

This CDR3 is CATGCEAWETQYF. The CDR3 region has the DNA TGTGCCACCGGGTGTGAGGCATGGGAGACCCAGTACTTC. J is TRBJ2-5 and V is TRBV24-1; no firm D call. V lost 9 bases and J lost 5, with 15 bases in between. CDR1 and CDR2 from the germline V gene are KGHDR and SFDVKD. The CDR3 length is 13 residues.

This clonotype was found a few times. The chain has TRBV20-1 and TRBJ2-6, with 7 bases aligning to TRBD2. Germline V CDR1 and CDR2: DFQATT, SNEGSKA (reference sequence). Trimming took 6 bases from V and 0 from J; bases not matched to a gene: 14. This CDR3 comprises 18 residues. The CDR3 bases are TGCAGTGCCATTCCCGGGGGGACTGCTATCTCTGGGGCCAACGTCCTGACTTTC. It encodes CSAIPGGTAISGANVLTF.

V is TRBV12-3 or TRBV12-4 and J is TRBJ2-1, with D perhaps matching TRBD2 (5 bases). V gave up 2 bases and J gave up 8 bases, with 10 bases separating them. This CDR3 is 13 amino acids long. The CDR3 DNA follows: TGTGCCAGCAGTTTAATTAGCGCGCATGAGCAGTTCTTC. Residues: CASSLISAHEQFF.

This clonotype was seen only a few times. This sequence joins TRBV6-5 and TRBJ2-3, with D perhaps matching TRBD2 (5 bases). The length of the CDR3 is 15 residues. Trimming stripped 4 bases from V and 1 base from J, with 12 bases between. Germline V CDR1 and CDR2: MNHEY, SVGAGI. CDR3 nucleotides: TGTGCCAGCAGTTCGAGGGCGTGGGGCACAGATACGCAGTATTTT. This codes for CASSSRAWGTDTQYF.

This clonotype has just a few counts. The chain combines TRBV20-1 with TRBJ2-7; 12 nucleotides agree with TRBD1. Germline CDR1 and CDR2: DFQATT and SNEGSKA (reference sequence). V was clipped by 7 bases and J by 0 bases; unmatched bases: 10. The CDR3 extends over 16 amino acids. CDR3 in amino acids: CSVTGTGGPSSYEQYF. The CDR3 DNA reads TGCAGTGTAACCGGGACAGGGGGCCCTAGCTCCTACGAGCAGTACTTC.

The V call is TRBV15, the J call TRBJ2-3, with TRBD2 matching over 11 bases. The J segment lost 3 bases and the V segment lost 0 bases, leaving 11 bases of the junction unmatched. Germline CDR1 and CDR2: LNHNV and YYDKDF (reference sequence). This CDR3 has 19 amino acids. The CDR3 DNA sequence: TGTGCCACCAGCAGAGATTCCCCTGGGTTAGCGGGAGGGACAGATACGCAGTATTTT. Encoded protein: CATSRDSPGLAGGTDTQYF.